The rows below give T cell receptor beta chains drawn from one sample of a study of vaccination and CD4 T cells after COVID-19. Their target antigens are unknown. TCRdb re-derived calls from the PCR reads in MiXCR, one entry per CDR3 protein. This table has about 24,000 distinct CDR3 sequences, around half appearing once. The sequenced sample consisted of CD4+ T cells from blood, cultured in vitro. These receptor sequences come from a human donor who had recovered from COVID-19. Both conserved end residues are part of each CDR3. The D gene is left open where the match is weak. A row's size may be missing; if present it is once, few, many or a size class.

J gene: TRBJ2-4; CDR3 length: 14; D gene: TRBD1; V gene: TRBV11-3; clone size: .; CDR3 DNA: TGTGCCAGCAGCCCAGACAGGGGGCGGGGCATTCAGTACTTC; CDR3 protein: CASSPDRGRGIQYF
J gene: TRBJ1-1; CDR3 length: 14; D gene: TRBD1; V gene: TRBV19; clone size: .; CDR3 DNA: TGTGCCAGTAGGATTGGGACAGGTCCGATGGAAGCTTTCTTT; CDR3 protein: CASRIGTGPMEAFF
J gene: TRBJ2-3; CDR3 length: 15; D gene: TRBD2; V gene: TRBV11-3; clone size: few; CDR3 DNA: TGTGCCAGCAGCTTAGGTATAGCGGGAGATTATACGCAGTATTTT; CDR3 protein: CASSLGIAGDYTQYF
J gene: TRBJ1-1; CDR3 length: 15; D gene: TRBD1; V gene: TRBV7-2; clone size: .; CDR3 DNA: TGTGCCAGCAGCTTTGGGGGACAGCGGGGCGCTGAAGCTTTCTTT; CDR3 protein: CASSFGGQRGAEAFF
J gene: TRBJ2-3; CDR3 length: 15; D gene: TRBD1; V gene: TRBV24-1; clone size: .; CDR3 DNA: TGTGCCACCAGTGATCCGGGACAGGGCACAGATACGCAGTATTTT; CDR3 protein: CATSDPGQGTDTQYF
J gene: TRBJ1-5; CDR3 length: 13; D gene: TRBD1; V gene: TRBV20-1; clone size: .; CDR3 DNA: TGCAGTGCTAGAAGGACAGGGGGGCAGCCCCAGCATTTT; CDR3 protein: CSARRTGGQPQHF
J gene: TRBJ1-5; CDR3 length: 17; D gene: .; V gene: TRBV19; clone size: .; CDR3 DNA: TGTGCCAGTAGTCCCCCCGGTGGGGTATATAGCAATCAGCCCCAGCATTTT; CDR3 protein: CASSPPGGVYSNQPQHF
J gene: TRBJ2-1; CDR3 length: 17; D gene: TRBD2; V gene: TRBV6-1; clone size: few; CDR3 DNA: TGTGCCAGCCGATCCCTCCTAGCGGGGCTATCCTACAATGAGCAGTTCTTC; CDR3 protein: CASRSLLAGLSYNEQFF
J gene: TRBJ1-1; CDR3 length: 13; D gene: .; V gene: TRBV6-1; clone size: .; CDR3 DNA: TGTGCCAGCAGTGAATTCAGGGACACTGAAGCTTTCTTT; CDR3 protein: CASSEFRDTEAFF
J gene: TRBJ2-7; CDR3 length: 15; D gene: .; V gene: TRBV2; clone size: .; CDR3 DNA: TGTACCAGCAGTGCCGGGCCGCGTAGCTCCTACGAGCAGTACTTC; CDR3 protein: CTSSAGPRSSYEQYF
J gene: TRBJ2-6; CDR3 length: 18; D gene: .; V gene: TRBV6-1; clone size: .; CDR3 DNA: TGTGCCAGCACCCCCCAGGGCAGGGAGGTTGCTGGGGCCAACGTCCTGACTTTC; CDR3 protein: CASTPQGREVAGANVLTF
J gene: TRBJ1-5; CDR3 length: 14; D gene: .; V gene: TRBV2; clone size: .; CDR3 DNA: TGTGCCAGCAGTGACCGGAGTGGCAATCAGCCCCAGCATTTT; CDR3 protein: CASSDRSGNQPQHF
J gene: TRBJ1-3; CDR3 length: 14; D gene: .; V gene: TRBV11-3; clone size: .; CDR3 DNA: TGTGCCCCCCTAGGGCCAATGGGGGGAAACACCATATATTTT; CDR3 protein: CAPLGPMGGNTIYF
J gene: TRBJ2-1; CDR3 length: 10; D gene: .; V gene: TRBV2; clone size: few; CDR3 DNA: TGTGCCAGCGAGATTAAGGAGCAGTTCTTC; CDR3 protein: CASEIKEQFF
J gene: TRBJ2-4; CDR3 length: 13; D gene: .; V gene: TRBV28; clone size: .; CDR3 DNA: TGTGCCAGCATCCCTGGGCGGGAAAACATTCAGTACTTC; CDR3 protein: CASIPGRENIQYF
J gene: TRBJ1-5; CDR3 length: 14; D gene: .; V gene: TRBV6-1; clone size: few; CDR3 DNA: TGTGCCAGCAGTGAAACATATAGCAATCAGCCCCAGCATTTT; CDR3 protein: CASSETYSNQPQHF
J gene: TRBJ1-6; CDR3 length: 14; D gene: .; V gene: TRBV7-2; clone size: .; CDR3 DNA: TGTGCCAGCAGCTTAGGGGTGGTCAATTCACCCCTCCACTTT; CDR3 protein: CASSLGVVNSPLHF
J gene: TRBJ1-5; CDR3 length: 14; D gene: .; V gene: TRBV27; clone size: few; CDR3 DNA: TGTGCCAGCAGTTTAGATCGGAGGGATCAGCCCCAGCATTTT; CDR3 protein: CASSLDRRDQPQHF
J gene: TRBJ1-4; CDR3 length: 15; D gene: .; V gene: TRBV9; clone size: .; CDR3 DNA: TGTGCCAGCAGCGCAGGGGCCGTCCCAAATGAAAAACTGTTTTTT; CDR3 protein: CASSAGAVPNEKLFF
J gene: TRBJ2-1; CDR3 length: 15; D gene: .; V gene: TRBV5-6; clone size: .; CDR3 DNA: TGTGCCAGCAGCTTGAGGGGCTCTACCTACAATGAGCAGTTCTTC; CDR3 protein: CASSLRGSTYNEQFF